Below, 15 T cell receptor beta chains from the same sample are listed, as sequenced in a study of blood T cell repertoires in COVID-19 (dated by TCRdb to 2018 to 2021). Library preparation used the immunoSEQ multiplex PCR assay. TCRdb stores this immuneACCESS table with in-frame sequences only. Part of the clones is absent; in the studies checked, under half of the shortfall reflects unresolved V genes, and no reason is known for the rest. The sample includes hundreds of thousands of clones, with 84% observed a single time. 5.5% to 7.5% of the sample lies in the top ten. Source material: PBMCs or T cells enriched from blood (not recorded which). The receptor source for this set is a woman between 40 and 55 years old who had recovered from COVID-19.

The rearrangement joins TRBV28 to TRBJ2-5; 7 nucleotides agree with TRBD1. Per germline, CDR1 MDHEN and CDR2 SYDVKM. The CDR3 is 13 residues long. J gave up 4 bases and V 1 base, and 0 bases lay outside the gene matches. The CDR3 sequence: CASSLSGGETQYF. The CDR3 nucleotides read TGTGCCAGCAGTTTATCAGGGGGAGAGACCCAGTACTTC.

The chain employs TRBV10-3 and TRBJ1-1; 7 nucleotides match TRBD1. Trimming took 3 bases from V and 3 from J; bases not matched to a gene: 1. Looked up from germline, CDR1 is ENHRY and CDR2 is SYGVKD. This CDR3 has 13 residues. Here the CDR3 reads CAISDRGDTEAFF. The CDR3 bases are TGTGCCATCAGTGACAGGGGGGACACTGAAGCTTTCTTT.

The chain joins TRBV6-2 or TRBV6-3 to TRBJ2-1; 9 positions match TRBD2. The V segment lost 1 base and the J segment 10 bases; nucleotides outside the gene matches: 5. CDR1 MNHEY and CDR2 SVGEGT come from the germline V gene. The CDR3 is made up of 14 amino acids. In DNA form, the CDR3 reads TGTGCCAGCAGTTACTTCCTAGCGGGACAGGAGCAGTTCTTC. Protein: CASSYFLAGQEQFF.

The chain employs TRBV6-2 or TRBV6-3 and TRBJ2-3, with D perhaps TRBD2 (6 bases). The CDR3 runs to 14 residues. V lost 6 bases and J 4 bases, leaving 14 bases between the germline ends. CDR1 is MNHEY, CDR2 SVGEGT, per germline. CDR3 in DNA: TGTGCCAGCAGCCCCGGAGGGGTCTCAGATACGCAGTATTTT. Translation: CASSPGGVSDTQYF.

The chain has TRBV29-1 and TRBJ2-1; D is perhaps TRBD1 (5 bases). Germline V CDR1 and CDR2: SQVTM, ANQGSEA. Deletions cut 8 bases from V and 6 bases from J, with 14 bases between. The CDR3 totals 12 residues. The CDR3 region is CSHRRQPNEQFF. The CDR3 DNA reads TGCAGCCACCGCCGACAGCCCAATGAGCAGTTCTTC.

This chain links TRBV5-8 with TRBJ2-7; possible D gene TRBD1, 6 bases. Trimming removed 3 bases at V and 4 bases at J, with 14 bases between. Germline V CDR1 and CDR2: SGHTS, YDEGEE. The CDR3 contains 14 residues. The CDR3 DNA reads as TGTGCCAGCAGCTACCCGGGACATCGTTACGAGCAGTACGTC. Amino acid sequence: CASSYPGHRYEQYV.

The gene calls are TRBV6-5 and TRBJ1-4, with 9 nucleotides matching TRBD1. Germline lookup yields CDR1 MNHEY and CDR2 SVGAGI. V trimming: 8 bases; J trimming: 4 bases; junction bases outside the gene matches: 5. This CDR3 is built from 14 residues. The CDR3 sequence: CASGRQGGNEKLFF. The DNA of the CDR3 is TGTGCCAGCGGAAGACAGGGGGGTAATGAAAAACTGTTTTTT.

The chain is built from TRBV7-8 and TRBJ2-7; possibly TRBD1 for D (6 bases). This CDR3 is built from 14 residues. From germline, CDR1 is SGHVS and CDR2 FQNEAQ. V shed 2 bases and J shed 5 bases, with 13 bases lying between them. CDR3 protein: CASSLIRGSDEQYF. The CDR3, as DNA: TGTGCCAGCAGCTTAATCAGGGGCAGCGACGAGCAGTACTTC.

The chain combines TRBV20-1 with TRBJ1-2, with D tentatively TRBD1 (5 bases). Trimming shortened V by 3 bases and J by 8 bases, and 13 bases separated the two germline ends. This CDR3 is 12 amino acids long. The germline V gene has CDR1 DFQATT and CDR2 SNEGSKA (reference sequence). The DNA for the CDR3 is TGCAGTGCTAGTTGGGCAGGGAACGGCTACACCTTC. Its protein is CSASWAGNGYTF.

This clone has only a few counts. The chain carries TRBV11-2 and TRBJ2-2, with 13 bases that match TRBD2. The germline CDR1 and CDR2 sequences are SGHAT and FQNNGV. The V segment lost 2 bases and the J segment 1 base; nucleotides outside the gene matches: 1. The CDR3 runs 17 residues. The CDR3 protein is CASSLRLAGGNTGELFF. As DNA, the CDR3 is TGTGCCAGCAGCTTACGACTAGCGGGAGGGAACACCGGGGAGCTGTTTTTT.

The rearrangement joins TRBV10-2 to TRBJ1-2; no clear D gene. This CDR3 region has 12 residues. Germline CDR1 WSHSY, CDR2 SAAADI. Trimming took 4 bases from V and 3 from J, leaving 6 bases between them. This chain's CDR3 is CASSGRYYGYTF. CDR3 sequence (DNA): TGCGCCAGCAGTGGGCGGTACTATGGCTACACCTTC.

This CDR3 is CASSKVGVIRGMNTEAFF. CDR3 coding DNA: TGTGCCAGCAGCAAAGTTGGTGTAATCAGGGGCATGAACACTGAAGCTTTCTTT. This chain connects TRBV21-1 to TRBJ1-1; the table assigns TRBD1, which was not confirmed against the DNA. TRBV21-1 is listed as a pseudogene. The CDR3 totals 18 residues.

This clone was recorded a few times. This chain uses TRBV21-1 with TRBJ1-1; no check of the table's D call, TRBD1, against the DNA was made. TRBV21-1 is a pseudogene segment. The CDR3 length is 15 residues. This CDR3 reads CAALAPGGWDTEAFF. The CDR3 DNA sequence: TGTGCCGCCCTCGCGCCAGGGGGATGGGACACTGAAGCTTTCTTT.

The chain couples TRBV7-2 to TRBJ1-2, with unresolved D. The length of the CDR3 is 13 residues. CDR1 and CDR2 from the germline V gene are SGHTA and FQGNSA. With 0 bases removed from V and 3 bases from J, the gap between germline ends came to 5 bases. The CDR3 spells CASSLADYYGYTF. CDR3 DNA: TGTGCCAGCAGCTTAGCGGACTACTATGGCTACACCTTC.

The rearrangement joins TRBV19 to TRBJ1-3, with D hard to call. The germline gives CDR1 LNHDA, CDR2 SQIVND (reference sequence). V was clipped by 7 bases and J by 2 bases, with 9 bases between them. The CDR3 contains 13 residues. Written as DNA, the CDR3 is TGTGCCAGTACAGTCACCGCTGGAAACACCATATATTTT. It codes for CASTVTAGNTIYF.